This is a list of T cell receptor beta chains from one sample in a study of tumor-infiltrating lymphocytes in localized non-small cell lung cancer. The protocol was immunoSEQ multiplex PCR, while the TCRdb copy is restricted to in-frame clones and leaves out a portion. The sample holds about 8,400 clones, under 85% seen once. Sequenced: lung tumor tissue. The receptors were sampled from a human donor with non-small cell lung cancer. The CDR3 runs from the conserved cysteine through the conserved F or W. The order of the fields is V gene, clone size, J gene, D gene, CDR3 DNA, CDR3 protein. D genes are given only for firm matches. Clone size is shown for a subset of rows, as once, few, many or a class of expanded clone.

V: TRBV5-5
size: NA
J: TRBJ1-2
D: TRBD1
DNA: TGTGCCAGCAGCTTGGCTCCTACGACAGGGCAGGGGGTTCATGGCTACACCTTC
CDR3: CASSLAPTTGQGVHGYTF

V: TRBV28
size: once
J: TRBJ1-5
D: NA
DNA: TGTGCCAGCAGTTTATCGGGGATTGGGCAGCCCCAGCATTTT
CDR3: CASSLSGIGQPQHF

V: TRBV5-4
size: NA
J: TRBJ2-7
D: TRBD2
DNA: TGTGCCAGCAGCTTGGGTCTAGCGGGATCGGAATACGAGCAGTACTTC
CDR3: CASSLGLAGSEYEQYF

V: TRBV19
size: NA
J: TRBJ2-7
D: NA
DNA: TGTGCCAGTAGAAGGGACCCGAGCTCCTACGAGCAGTACTTC
CDR3: CASRRDPSSYEQYF

V: TRBV4-3
size: NA
J: TRBJ2-3
D: NA
DNA: TGCGCCAGCAGCCAAGCAATGGGAATTAGCACAGATACGCAGTATTTT
CDR3: CASSQAMGISTDTQYF

V: TRBV19
size: NA
J: TRBJ2-1
D: NA
DNA: TGTGCCAGTAGGGACGGGAGTTTTGTTAATGAGCAGTTCTTC
CDR3: CASRDGSFVNEQFF

V: TRBV25-1
size: NA
J: TRBJ2-3
D: NA
DNA: TGTGCCAGCAGTCCGGGATCAAGAACAGATACGCAGTATTTT
CDR3: CASSPGSRTDTQYF

V: TRBV7-2
size: NA
J: TRBJ2-7
D: NA
DNA: TGTGCCAGCAGCTCCAACCCTCTCAGCTCCTACGAGCAGTACTTC
CDR3: CASSSNPLSSYEQYF

V: TRBV11-2
size: NA
J: TRBJ2-5
D: NA
DNA: TGTGCCAGCAGCTTCGACCAAGAGACCCAGTACTTC
CDR3: CASSFDQETQYF

V: TRBV21-1
size: NA
J: TRBJ2-2
D: NA
DNA: TGTGCCAGCAGCAAAGTCTGCCACCTTCCTAACACCGGGGAGCTGTTTTTT
CDR3: CASSKVCHLPNTGELFF

V: TRBV7-8
size: NA
J: TRBJ1-1
D: NA
DNA: TGTGCCAGCAGCTTAGGGGGTTTGTGGGGTAGGAACACTGAAGCTTTCTTT
CDR3: CASSLGGLWGRNTEAFF

V: TRBV29-1
size: NA
J: TRBJ2-5
D: NA
DNA: TGCAGCGTTTCGGTAGAGACCCAGTACTTC
CDR3: CSVSVETQYF

V: TRBV5-1
size: NA
J: TRBJ1-1
D: NA
DNA: TGCGCCAGCAGCCTGGATCCGTCGAACACTGAAGCTTTCTTT
CDR3: CASSLDPSNTEAFF

V: TRBV9
size: NA
J: TRBJ1-6
D: NA
DNA: TGTGCCAGCAGCGACTCGACAGGTCTGGGTTCACCCCTCCACTTT
CDR3: CASSDSTGLGSPLHF

V: TRBV7-2
size: NA
J: TRBJ2-7
D: NA
DNA: TGTGCCAGCAGCACAAACCCTCTAAGCTCCTACGAGCAGTACTTC
CDR3: CASSTNPLSSYEQYF

V: TRBV27
size: NA
J: TRBJ2-2
D: TRBD1
DNA: TGTGCCAGCACTCTAATAGGGGGCGGTGGGGAGCTGTTTTTT
CDR3: CASTLIGGGGELFF

V: TRBV27
size: NA
J: TRBJ2-7
D: NA
DNA: TGTGCCAGCAGTTTATCTAGCGCGAGCTCCTACGAGCAGTACTTC
CDR3: CASSLSSASSYEQYF

V: TRBV27
size: NA
J: TRBJ1-1
D: NA
DNA: TGTGCCAGCAGTTCACAGGGTAGGACTGAAGCTTTCTTT
CDR3: CASSSQGRTEAFF

V: TRBV7-9
size: NA
J: TRBJ2-1
D: NA
DNA: TGTGCCAGCAGCTTCGATAATGAGCAGTTCTTC
CDR3: CASSFDNEQFF

V: TRBV10-3
size: large
J: TRBJ1-1
D: NA
DNA: TGTGCCATCAGTGAGCAGGGAGGAACTTTCTTT
CDR3: CAISEQGGTFF

V: TRBV14
size: NA
J: TRBJ2-1
D: NA
DNA: TGTGCCAGCAGCCAAGATTTTGGGGTCAATGAGCAGTTCTTC
CDR3: CASSQDFGVNEQFF

V: TRBV7-2
size: NA
J: TRBJ2-3
D: TRBD2
DNA: TGTGCCAGCAGCTTAAACGGGAGGACAGATACGCAGTATTTT
CDR3: CASSLNGRTDTQYF

V: TRBV7-8
size: NA
J: TRBJ2-3
D: TRBD2
DNA: TGTGCCAGCAGCTCCTCAGCGGGAGGGCCTTATACGCAGTATTTT
CDR3: CASSSSAGGPYTQYF

V: TRBV30
size: NA
J: TRBJ2-3
D: NA
DNA: TGTGCCTGGAGAACCTGGGATACGCAGTATTTT
CDR3: CAWRTWDTQYF

V: TRBV27
size: few
J: TRBJ1-1
D: NA
DNA: TGTGCCAGCAGTTTTGCTTGGGACACTGAAGCTTTCTTT
CDR3: CASSFAWDTEAFF

V: TRBV11-3
size: NA
J: TRBJ1-2
D: NA
DNA: TGTGCCAGCAGCTTAGCGGGAGGATATAACTATGGCTACACCTTC
CDR3: CASSLAGGYNYGYTF

V: TRBV25-1
size: NA
J: TRBJ1-1
D: NA
DNA: TGTGCCAGCAGTGGATATAACACTGAAGCTTTCTTT
CDR3: CASSGYNTEAFF

V: TRBV5-1
size: NA
J: TRBJ1-1
D: NA
DNA: TGCGCCAGCAGAGAAGACACTGAAGCTTTCTTT
CDR3: CASREDTEAFF

V: TRBV6-5
size: NA
J: TRBJ1-1
D: NA
DNA: TGTGCCAGCAGTTCAAATTATAAGTCTGAAGCTTTCTTT
CDR3: CASSSNYKSEAFF

V: TRBV7-9
size: NA
J: TRBJ1-5
D: NA
DNA: TGTGCCAGCAGCCCTACAGCTGCCGGGAATCAGCCCCAGCATTTT
CDR3: CASSPTAAGNQPQHF

V: TRBV5-6
size: NA
J: TRBJ1-2
D: NA
DNA: TGTGCCAGCAGCTTGTTGACACGGGAGGCGTCGTACTATGGCTACACCTTC
CDR3: CASSLLTREASYYGYTF

V: TRBV30
size: NA
J: TRBJ1-5
D: NA
DNA: TGTGCCTGGAGCCGTCCCTATCAGCCCCAGCATTTT
CDR3: CAWSRPYQPQHF

V: TRBV28
size: NA
J: TRBJ2-7
D: NA
DNA: TGTGCCACCTCCAACCCTGGGGCAGGAAGGGACTACGAGCAGTACTTC
CDR3: CATSNPGAGRDYEQYF

V: TRBV19
size: NA
J: TRBJ1-1
D: TRBD1
DNA: TGTGCCAGCCGGGACAGGGGGCTGGCGACTGAAGCTTTCTTT
CDR3: CASRDRGLATEAFF

V: TRBV11-2
size: NA
J: TRBJ2-1
D: NA
DNA: TGTGCCAGCAGCTTATATGAGCAGTTCTTC
CDR3: CASSLYEQFF

V: TRBV7-8
size: NA
J: TRBJ2-7
D: TRBD2
DNA: TGTGCCAGCAGCTACCTTAGCGGGAGGGCCCAAGAGCAGTACTTC
CDR3: CASSYLSGRAQEQYF

V: TRBV12-5
size: NA
J: TRBJ2-3
D: NA
DNA: TGTGCTAGTGGTTTGGAGATTCCCCTGACAGATACGCAGTATTTT
CDR3: CASGLEIPLTDTQYF

V: TRBV6-6
size: NA
J: TRBJ1-5
D: NA
DNA: TGTGCCAGCAGTTACTCCGGGGATCGCAATCAGCCCCAGCATTTT
CDR3: CASSYSGDRNQPQHF

V: TRBV7-2
size: few
J: TRBJ2-7
D: NA
DNA: TGTGCCAGCAGCTTATGGGACGCCCCCTCCTACGAGCAGTACTTC
CDR3: CASSLWDAPSYEQYF

V: TRBV7-2
size: NA
J: TRBJ1-2
D: NA
DNA: TGTGCCAGCAGCTTAGCGCGAAACATATATGGCTACACCTTC
CDR3: CASSLARNIYGYTF

V: TRBV5-5
size: NA
J: TRBJ2-3
D: NA
DNA: TGTGCCAGCAGCTTCCGGAGCACAGATACGCAGTATTTT
CDR3: CASSFRSTDTQYF

V: TRBV30
size: NA
J: TRBJ2-1
D: NA
DNA: TGTGCCTGGAGTGCATCAACCAATGAGCAGTTCTTC
CDR3: CAWSASTNEQFF

V: TRBV5-1
size: NA
J: TRBJ2-7
D: NA
DNA: TGCGCCAGTCAGCTTGGAATCGGGGCAGGGGCCTTCTACGAGCAGTACTTC
CDR3: CASQLGIGAGAFYEQYF

V: TRBV14
size: NA
J: TRBJ1-6
D: NA
DNA: TGTGCCAGCAGCCCTTACAGGGTTAATTCACCCCTCCACTTT
CDR3: CASSPYRVNSPLHF

V: TRBV5-1
size: NA
J: TRBJ2-7
D: NA
DNA: TGCGCCAGCACTCTAGACCCGGGACTCCCTCCTGGCGAGCAGTACTTC
CDR3: CASTLDPGLPPGEQYF

V: TRBV15
size: NA
J: TRBJ1-1
D: TRBD1
DNA: TGTGCCACCAGGGGGGACAGGGGCACTGAAGCTTTCTTT
CDR3: CATRGDRGTEAFF

V: TRBV19
size: NA
J: TRBJ1-5
D: NA
DNA: TGTGCCAGTAGTAGTCAGGGTGGGAATCAGCCCCAGCATTTT
CDR3: CASSSQGGNQPQHF

V: TRBV6-5
size: NA
J: TRBJ1-2
D: NA
DNA: TGTGCCAGCAGACAGGGTAGCTATGGCTACACCTTC
CDR3: CASRQGSYGYTF

V: TRBV5-1
size: NA
J: TRBJ1-4
D: NA
DNA: TGCGCCAGCAGCTCGACCGGGATTCAACATGAAAAACTGTTTTTT
CDR3: CASSSTGIQHEKLFF

V: TRBV11-2
size: NA
J: TRBJ1-1
D: NA
DNA: TGTGCCAGCAGCTTAGATCATTTCATGAACACTGAAGCTTTCTTT
CDR3: CASSLDHFMNTEAFF

V: TRBV14
size: few
J: TRBJ2-3
D: NA
DNA: TGTGCCAGCAGCCTGGTTGAGACAGCCGACAGAGATACGCAGTATTTT
CDR3: CASSLVETADRDTQYF

V: TRBV9
size: few
J: TRBJ2-7
D: TRBD2
DNA: TGTGCCAGCGGGGGGACTAGCCTCTACGAGCAGTACTTC
CDR3: CASGGTSLYEQYF

V: TRBV30
size: NA
J: TRBJ2-1
D: TRBD1
DNA: TGTGCCTGTCACCGGGACAGAGGGGCCCTCAATGAGCAGTTCTTC
CDR3: CACHRDRGALNEQFF